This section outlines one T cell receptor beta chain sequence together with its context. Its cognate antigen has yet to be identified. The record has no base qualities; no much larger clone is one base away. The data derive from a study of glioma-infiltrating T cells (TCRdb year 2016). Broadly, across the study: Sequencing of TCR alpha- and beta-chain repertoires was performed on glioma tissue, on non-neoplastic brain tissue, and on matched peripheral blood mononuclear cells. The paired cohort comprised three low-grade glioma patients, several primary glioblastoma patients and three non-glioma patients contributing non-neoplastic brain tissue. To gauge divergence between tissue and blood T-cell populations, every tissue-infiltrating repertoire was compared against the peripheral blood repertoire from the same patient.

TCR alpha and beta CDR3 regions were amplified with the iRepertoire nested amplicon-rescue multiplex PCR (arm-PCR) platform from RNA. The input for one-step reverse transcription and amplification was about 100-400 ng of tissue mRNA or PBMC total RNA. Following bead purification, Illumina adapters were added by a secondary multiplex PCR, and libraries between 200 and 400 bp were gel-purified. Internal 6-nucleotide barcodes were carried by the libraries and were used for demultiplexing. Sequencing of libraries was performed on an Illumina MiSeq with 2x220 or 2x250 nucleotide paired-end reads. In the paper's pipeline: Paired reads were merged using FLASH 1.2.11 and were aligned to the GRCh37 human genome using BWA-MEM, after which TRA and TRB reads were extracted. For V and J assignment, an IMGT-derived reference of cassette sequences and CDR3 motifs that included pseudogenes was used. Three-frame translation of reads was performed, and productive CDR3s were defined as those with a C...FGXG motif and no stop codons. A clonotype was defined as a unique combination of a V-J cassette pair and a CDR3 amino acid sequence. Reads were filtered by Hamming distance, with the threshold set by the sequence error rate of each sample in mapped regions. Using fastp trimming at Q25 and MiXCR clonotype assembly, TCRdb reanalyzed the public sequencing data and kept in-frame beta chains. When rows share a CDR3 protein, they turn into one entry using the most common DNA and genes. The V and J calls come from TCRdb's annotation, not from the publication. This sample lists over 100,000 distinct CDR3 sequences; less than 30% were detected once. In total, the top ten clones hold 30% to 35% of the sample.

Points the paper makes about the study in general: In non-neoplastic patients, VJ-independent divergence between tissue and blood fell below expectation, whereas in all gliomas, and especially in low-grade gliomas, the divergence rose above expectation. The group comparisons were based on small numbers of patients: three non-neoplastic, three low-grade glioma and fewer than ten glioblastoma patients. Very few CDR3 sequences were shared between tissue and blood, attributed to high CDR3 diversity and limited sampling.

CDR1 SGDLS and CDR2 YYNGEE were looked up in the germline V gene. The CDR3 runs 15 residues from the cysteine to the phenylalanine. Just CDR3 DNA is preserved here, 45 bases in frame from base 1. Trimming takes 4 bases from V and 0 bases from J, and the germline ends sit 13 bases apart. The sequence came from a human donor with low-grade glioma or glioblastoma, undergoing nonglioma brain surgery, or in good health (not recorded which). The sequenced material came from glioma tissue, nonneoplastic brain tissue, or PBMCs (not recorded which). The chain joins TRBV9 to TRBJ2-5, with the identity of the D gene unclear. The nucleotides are TGTGCCAGCAGCCCATTTGTAGCTAACCAAGAGACCCAGTACTTC. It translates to CASSPFVANQETQYF.